Presented here are 14 T cell receptor beta chains from one specimen sequenced in a study of blood T cell repertoires in COVID-19. Using immunoSEQ multiplex PCR, the repertoire was profiled, and TCRdb retains in-frame clones only, with some absent. This sample has approximately 27,000 clones; roughly nine tenths occur once, and the top ten carry about 51%. Sequences were obtained from peripheral blood. Every receptor here comes from a human donor with acute or convalescent COVID-19. The donor label of this sample is uncertain.

J is TRBJ2-3 and V is TRBV5-4; D not certain. CDR3 length: 13 residues. V was trimmed by 2 bases and J by 3 bases, leaving 7 bases between them. The germline V gene has CDR1 SGHNT and CDR2 YYREEE (reference sequence). CDR3 in DNA: TGTGCCAGCAGCTTTGCCCGGACAGATACGCAGTATTTT. Protein product: CASSFARTDTQYF. The whole variable domain, filled in from reference TRBV5-4 and TRBJ2-3, reads ETGVTQSPTHLIKTRGQQVTLRCSSQSGHNTVSWYQQALGQGPQFIFQYYREEENGRGNFPPRFSGLQFPNYSSELNVNALELDDSALYLCASSFARTDTQYFGPGTRLTVL.

J is TRBJ2-7 and V is TRBV10-3; 9 bases agree with TRBD1. CDR3 length: 14 amino acids. CDR1 and CDR2 (germline): ENHRY, SYGVKD. With V trimmed by 2 bases and J by 3 bases, 2 bases remained unmatched. The CDR3 region is CAISETTGGYEQYF. CDR3 nucleotide sequence: TGTGCCATCAGTGAGACGACAGGGGGCTACGAGCAGTACTTC.

This chain uses TRBV12-2 with TRBJ2-1; the D call TRBD2 from the table was never checked on the DNA. TRBV12-2 is given as a pseudogene. The CDR3 spans 13 residues. CDR3 nucleotide sequence: TGTGCAAGTCGCTTAAAGCGGGGGCATGAGCAGTTCTTC. Its translation is CASRLKRGHEQFF.

This clone occurred a few times. This chain links TRBV5-4 with TRBJ2-7; 11 bases align to TRBD2. Germline V gene lookup returns CDR1 SGHNT and CDR2 YYREEE (reference sequence). Trimming removed 3 bases from V and 2 bases from J; junction bases left unmatched: 10. CDR3 length equals 17 residues. CDR3 sequence (DNA): TGTGCCAGCAGCTGGGGACTAGCGGATGTACTGGCCTACGAGCAGTACTTC. Protein sequence: CASSWGLADVLAYEQYF.

The rearrangement links TRBV7-3 to TRBJ2-3; the D gene is possibly TRBD2 (6 bases). The V end lost 1 base, the J end lost 4 bases, and 9 bases lay between the germline ends. This CDR3 is built from 14 residues. Germline V lookup: CDR1 SGHTA, CDR2 FQGTGA. The CDR3 reads CASSLNREPDTQYF. The CDR3 DNA reads as TGTGCCAGCAGCTTAAACCGGGAGCCAGATACGCAGTATTTT.

J is TRBJ1-6 and V is TRBV10-2; D may be TRBD1 (6 bases). The CDR3 loop spans 15 amino acids. Germline CDR1 and CDR2: WSHSY and SAAADI. V was clipped by 7 bases and J by 8 bases, with 18 bases between them. DNA of the CDR3: TGCGCCAGCAACTCTGAGGTTGGGGGCGATTCACCCCTCCACTTT. Encoded protein: CASNSEVGGDSPLHF.

The CDR3 nucleotides read TGCGCCAGCAGCTTGGAAGGGACTAGCGGACACAATGAGCAGTTCTTC. This sequence encodes CASSLEGTSGHNEQFF. This chain links TRBV5-1 with TRBJ2-1, with 11 bases that match TRBD2. Looked up from germline, CDR1 is SGHRS and CDR2 is YFSETQ. The trim removed 0 bases at V and 5 bases at J, leaving 4 bases unmatched. CDR3 length equals 16 residues.

V gene TRBV6-1 combines with J gene TRBJ1-6; no firm D call. V was cut by 2 bases and J by 3 bases, with 11 bases left in between. This CDR3 spans 16 amino acids. CDR1 is MNHNS, CDR2 SASEGT, per germline. CDR3 sequence (DNA): TGTGCCAGCAGTGAACGAGAGCCAGGCTATAATTCACCCCTCCACTTT. This gives the protein CASSEREPGYNSPLHF.

For the CDR3, the DNA is TGTGCCAGCTCACCACAAGACAGCCAGAACTATGGCTACACCTTC. As protein: CASSPQDSQNYGYTF. The gene calls are TRBV18 and TRBJ1-2; D may be TRBD1 (5 bases). This CDR3 comprises 15 residues. Germline CDR1 KGHSH, CDR2 LQKENI. The V gene lost 1 base and the J gene lost 2 bases, with 11 bases spanning the gap.

V gene TRBV6-5 combines with J gene TRBJ2-3, with TRBD1 identical over 11 bases. This CDR3 region has 14 residues. Germline CDR1 reads MNHEY; CDR2 reads SVGAGI. V trimming: 7 bases; J trimming: 10 bases; junction bases outside the gene matches: 10. DNA for the CDR3: TGTGCCAGCAAACCGGGACAGGGGGGTCTTGCGCAGTATTTT. This codes for CASKPGQGGLAQYF.

The rearrangement links TRBV9 to TRBJ2-1; 11 nucleotides align to TRBD2. Germline V gene sequence: CDR1 SGDLS, CDR2 YYNGEE. The CDR3 sequence is 15 residues long. The trim removed 0 bases at V and 9 bases at J, leaving 5 bases unmatched. The CDR3 coding sequence is TGTGCCAGCAGCGTAGCCTTAGCGGGGGGGCGTGAGCAGTTCTTC. This sequence encodes CASSVALAGGREQFF. Supplemented by reference TRBV9 and TRBJ2-1, the full variable domain reads DSGVTQTPKHLITATGQRVTLRCSPRSGDLSVYWYQQSLDQGLQFLIQYYNGEERAKGNILERFSAQQFPDLHSELNLSSLELGDSALYFCASSVALAGGREQFFGPGTRLTVL.

The genes are TRBV27 and TRBJ1-6; TRBD1 matches at 7 bases. The junction had 9 bases not matched to a gene; V was cut back by 6 bases and J by 7 bases. The CDR3 runs 15 residues. The V gene's germline CDR1 is MNHEY and CDR2 SMNVEV (reference sequence). The CDR3 sequence is CASRRAGGWNSPLHF. In DNA form, the CDR3 reads TGTGCCAGCAGGCGGGCAGGGGGATGGAATTCACCCCTCCACTTT.

The genes are TRBV15 and TRBJ1-5, with TRBD1 identical over 7 bases. Trimming took 5 bases from V and 4 from J; bases not matched to a gene: 5. CDR3 length: 14 amino acids. CDR1 is LNHNV, CDR2 YYDKDF, per germline (reference sequence). This chain's CDR3 is CATSSQGGNQPQHF. The CDR3 DNA reads TGTGCCACCAGCTCGCAGGGGGGAAATCAGCCCCAGCATTTT.

The V call is TRBV6-1, the J call TRBJ2-1; 7 nucleotides match TRBD1. CDR1 and CDR2 from the germline V gene are MNHNS and SASEGT. The junction had 10 bases not matched to a gene; V was cut back by 4 bases and J by 4 bases. This CDR3 spans 16 amino acids. The CDR3 protein is CASSGRQGERYNEQFF. Written as DNA, the CDR3 is TGTGCCAGCAGTGGAAGACAGGGAGAGAGGTACAATGAGCAGTTCTTC.